The following is a TCR beta chain sequence with its context. Assay used: immunoSEQ multiplex PCR; TCRdb lists only in-frame clones, some missing. The sample holds fewer than 200,000 clones, over 80% seen once. Germline loops: CDR1 SGHRS, CDR2 YFSETQ. Between the trimmed V and J ends, which lost 3 bases and 2 bases, there was a span of 9 bases. The CDR3 is 13 residues long. This specimen comes from a study of blood T cell repertoires in COVID-19. Overall study: Samples came from the United States, Italy and Spain, spanning acute and convalescent COVID-19.

The TCR sequence derives from a woman under 40 who had been exposed to COVID-19. This chain connects TRBV5-1 to TRBJ2-7; TRBD1 might be the D (6 bases). Sequencing input: PBMCs or T cells enriched from blood (not recorded which). The DNA for the CDR3 is TGCGCCAGCAGCTATACAGGGCCCTACGAGCAGTACTTC. It codes for CASSYTGPYEQYF. Using reference TRBV5-1 and TRBJ2-7 for the parts outside the CDR3, the full variable domain is KAGVTQTPRYLIKTRGQQVTLSCSPISGHRSVSWYQQTPGQGLQFLFEYFSETQRNKGNFPGRFSGRQFSNSRSEMNVSTLELGDSALYLCASSYTGPYEQYFGPGTRLTVT.